The clone carrying this T cell receptor (beta chain) has a count of ten or more. Antigen: not known. The source of the sample is a study of T cells in Graves' hyperthyroidism and ophthalmopathy. Study-wide points: Ophthalmopathy onset followed model prediction by a median about seven months.

TCR beta CDR3 sequences were amplified from RNA transcripts. The TCR CDR3 was amplified in a first-round RT-PCR using the HTBI primer set. TCRdb recomputed calls from the multiplex PCR reads with MiXCR, one row per CDR3 protein. The sample lists approximately 700,000 distinct CDR3 sequences, about 15% occurring once. The CDR3 is made up of 16 amino acids. The V and J ends lost 4 bases and 5 bases, in that order; junction bases with no gene match: 9. CDR1 is SGHNT and CDR2 is YYREEE in the germline V gene (reference sequence). This clonotype was obtained from a man aged 18 to 30 with Graves' hyperthyroidism. The J gene is TRBJ2-3, the V gene TRBV5-4; 11 bases are shared with TRBD2. Specimen: blood. CDR3 in DNA: TGTGCCAGCAGCCCATCGCTAGCGGGAGGAAGAGATACGCAGTATTTT. It translates to CASSPSLAGGRDTQYF. The full variable domain, in which reference TRBV5-4 and TRBJ2-3 provide the parts outside the CDR3, is ETGVTQSPTHLIKTRGQQVTLRCSSQSGHNTVSWYQQALGQGPQFIFQYYREEENGRGNFPPRFSGLQFPNYSSELNVNALELDDSALYLCASSPSLAGGRDTQYFGPGTRLTVL.